Following are 24 T cell receptor beta chains from one sample sequenced in a study of OX40 agonist ivuxolimab in advanced cancers. Profiled with immunoSEQ multiplex PCR; TCRdb holds only in-frame clones, not every one. The sample has 60,000 or so clones; 92% are singletons. Sequenced material: CD4+ or CD8+ T cells sorted from blood, taken in a trial of the OX40 agonist ivuxolimab. The receptors stem from an adult with an advanced solid tumor such as melanoma, head and neck, liver or kidney cancer.

The V call is TRBV29-1, the J call TRBJ2-3; 16 positions match TRBD2. CDR3 size: 16 residues. CDR1 and CDR2 (germline): SQVTM, ANQGSEA. Trimming at V came to 6 bases and at J to 5 bases, leaving 8 bases not matched to a gene. CDR3 nucleotide sequence: TGCAGCGTCGGTGGGACTAGCGGGAGGGCCATAGATACGCAGTATTTT. Protein: CSVGGTSGRAIDTQYF.

The rearrangement uses TRBV7-6 and TRBJ2-1, with D uncertain. CDR1 and CDR2 (germline): SGHVS, FNYEAQ. The CDR3 runs to 13 residues. Trimming took off 5 bases at V and 4 bases at J, with 9 bases between the two ends. The CDR3 region has the DNA TGTGCCAGCAGCGTGTCGTTATACAATGAGCAGTTCTTC. It is translated as CASSVSLYNEQFF.

The V gene is TRBV13, the J gene TRBJ2-1; D not certain. Germline CDR1 PRHDT, CDR2 FYEKMQ (reference sequence). V lost 6 bases and J 8 bases, leaving 8 bases between the germline ends. The CDR3 is made up of 11 amino acids. CDR3 nucleotide sequence: TGTGCCAGCAGTTTTAAGTATGAGCAGTTCTTC. It is translated as CASSFKYEQFF.

This chain uses TRBV15 with TRBJ2-7; 9 positions match TRBD1. Unmatched junction bases numbered 9, after V lost 1 base and J lost 5 bases. The CDR3 loop spans 16 amino acids. Germline loops: CDR1 LNHNV, CDR2 YYDKDF (reference sequence). The CDR3 region is CATSRGDRVYGDEQYF. In nucleotides, the CDR3 is TGTGCCACCAGCAGAGGGGACAGGGTATACGGAGACGAGCAGTACTTC.

The chain combines TRBV28 with TRBJ2-7, with 9 bases lining up with TRBD1. There are 14 residues in the CDR3. The germline gives CDR1 MDHEN, CDR2 SYDVKM. V was clipped by 4 bases and J by 2 bases; unmatched bases: 3. This CDR3 reads CASSWTGDAYEQYF. DNA of the CDR3: TGTGCCAGCAGTTGGACAGGGGACGCCTACGAGCAGTACTTC.

V gene TRBV10-3 combines with J gene TRBJ1-1, with D possibly being TRBD1 (5 bases). Per the germline V gene, CDR1 is ENHRY and CDR2 is SYGVKD. The V and J ends lost 0 bases and 4 bases respectively, with 12 bases between them. The CDR3 is 15 amino acids. CDR3 sequence reads: CAISESWGSGTEAFF. The CDR3 bases are TGTGCCATCAGTGAGTCTTGGGGGTCTGGCACTGAAGCTTTCTTT.

The CDR3 sequence: CASSYTTDSPLHF. The CDR3 DNA is TGTGCCAGCTCATATACGACAGACTCACCCCTCCACTTT. This sequence joins TRBV18 and TRBJ1-6; possibly TRBD1 for D (5 bases). Looked up from germline, CDR1 is KGHSH and CDR2 is LQKENI. V was pared by 5 bases and J by 10 bases, with 12 bases between. The CDR3 loop spans 13 amino acids. The full variable domain, in which reference TRBV18 and TRBJ1-6 provide the parts outside the CDR3, is NAGVMQNPRHLVRRRGQEARLRCSPMKGHSHVYWYRQLPEEGLKFMVYLQKENIIDESGMPKERFSAEFPKEGPSILRIQQVVRGDSAAYFCASSYTTDSPLHFGNGTRLTVT.

About this clone: The sample contains more than one DNA sequence encoding this CDR3. The J gene is TRBJ1-3, the V gene TRBV30, with no clear D. V was shortened by 1 base and J by 4 bases, with 2 bases between the two germline ends. The length of the CDR3 is 11 residues. The V gene's germline CDR1 is GTSNPN and CDR2 SVGIG (reference sequence). CDR3 residues: CAWSGGNTIYF. The CDR3 DNA reads as TGTGCCTGGAGTGGGGGAAACACCATATATTTT.

CDR3 coding DNA: TGCAGCGTTGAAGTCTTCGAATTGTTAGGGACAGGGGGCAATGAGCAGTTCTTC. It encodes CSVEVFELLGTGGNEQFF. This chain joins TRBV29-1 and TRBJ2-1; TRBD1 matches at 11 bases. The germline CDR1 and CDR2 sequences are SQVTM and ANQGSEA. This CDR3 is built from 18 residues. With 1 base clipped from V and 6 bases from J, the junction kept 14 bases outside the gene matches.

This clone was observed once. V and J are TRBV6-5 and TRBJ1-1; tentative D call: TRBD1 (5 bases). The CDR3 runs 16 residues. Germline CDR1 reads MNHEY; CDR2 reads SVGAGI. The ends were cut back, 3 bases at V and 0 bases at J, with 14 bases in the middle. The CDR3 DNA is TGTGCCAGCAGTTATGACGGCGGGACCATGAACACTGAAGCTTTCTTT. Amino acids: CASSYDGGTMNTEAFF.

The chain has TRBV27 and TRBJ1-5; tentatively, D is TRBD1 (6 bases). This CDR3 is built from 15 residues. The V end was cut by 0 bases, the J end by 7 bases, with 13 bases between. Germline V gives CDR1 MNHEY, CDR2 SMNVEV (reference sequence). CDR3 nucleotides: TGTGCCAGCAGTTTATCCCTGGGGGCAACCCAGCCCCAGCATTTT. Protein product: CASSLSLGATQPQHF.

This clone was counted once. The rearrangement uses TRBV6-1 and TRBJ2-5; D might be TRBD1 (6 bases). V was pared by 2 bases and J by 4 bases, with 14 bases between. There are 15 residues in the CDR3. The germline gives CDR1 MNHNS, CDR2 SASEGT. CDR3 protein: CASSERQAITETQYF. CDR3 sequence (DNA): TGTGCCAGCAGTGAAAGACAGGCAATCACAGAGACCCAGTACTTC.

The chain joins TRBV27 to TRBJ1-2, with D unresolved. The CDR3 runs 13 residues. The germline V gene has CDR1 MNHEY and CDR2 SMNVEV (reference sequence). With 3 bases removed from V and 8 bases from J, the gap between germline ends came to 13 bases. CDR3 loop: CASSFYWDSGYTF. In DNA form, the CDR3 reads TGTGCCAGCAGTTTCTACTGGGATTCCGGCTACACCTTC.

This chain joins TRBV30 and TRBJ2-3; D not certain. Germline V gene sequence: CDR1 GTSNPN, CDR2 SVGIG (reference sequence). The CDR3 has 13 residues. Trimming pared 0 bases from V and 5 bases from J, leaving 9 bases between. Written as DNA, the CDR3 is TGTGCCTGGAGTGTTTTAGGTGTAGATACGCAGTATTTT. It encodes CAWSVLGVDTQYF.

CDR3 bases: TGTGCCAGCAGCTTACAGGGACTAGTCAATGAGCAGTTCTTC. Amino acids: CASSLQGLVNEQFF. The chain recombines TRBV7-8 with TRBJ2-1, with TRBD2 matching over 8 bases. Germline V lookup: CDR1 SGHVS, CDR2 FQNEAQ. The CDR3 is 14 amino acids. Unmatched junction bases numbered 3, after V lost 2 bases and J lost 6 bases.

The chain recombines TRBV4-1 with TRBJ1-5; TRBD1 matches 9 bases. This CDR3 spans 15 amino acids. V trimming: 4 bases; J trimming: 3 bases; junction bases outside the gene matches: 4. Germline V lookup: CDR1 MGHRA, CDR2 YSYEKL. This chain's CDR3 is CASSRGQGNNQPQHF. CDR3 coding DNA: TGCGCCAGCAGCCGGGGACAGGGCAACAATCAGCCCCAGCATTTT.

The chain combines TRBV4-2 with TRBJ1-5; 10 bases are shared with TRBD1. After removal of 3 bases from V and 3 bases from J, the junction contained 5 bases not matched to a gene. The CDR3 consists of 16 residues. From germline, CDR1 is LGHNA and CDR2 YNFKEQ. CDR3 sequence: CASSQADRGPNQPQHF. CDR3 nucleotides: TGTGCCAGCAGCCAGGCTGACAGGGGGCCCAATCAGCCCCAGCATTTT.

This chain joins TRBV4-3 and TRBJ2-7, with D maybe TRBD2 (5 bases). With 0 bases removed from V and 2 bases from J, the gap between germline ends came to 17 bases. The V gene's germline CDR1 is LGHNA and CDR2 YSLEER. The length of the CDR3 is 17 residues. In DNA, the CDR3 is TGCGCCAGCAGCCAAGATACGGGTTTTGGGAGAACCTACGAGCAGTACTTC. Amino acids: CASSQDTGFGRTYEQYF.

The chain joins TRBV5-4 to TRBJ2-4, with D perhaps TRBD1 (6 bases). Germline CDR1 and CDR2: SGHNT and YYREEE (reference sequence). V was pared by 9 bases and J by 5 bases, with 15 bases between. CDR3 length: 13 amino acids. The CDR3 DNA sequence: TGTGCCACCAGTAGGGGGAGCGAAAACATTCAGTACTTC. Its translation is CATSRGSENIQYF.

The genes are TRBV11-2 and TRBJ1-1, with D possibly TRBD1 on 6 matching bases. With 5 bases removed from V and 1 base from J, the gap between germline ends came to 17 bases. The CDR3 runs 16 residues. The germline V gene encodes CDR1 SGHAT and CDR2 FQNNGV. DNA of the CDR3: TGTGCCAGCAGCCTGTGGACAGCCCGGAGGAACACTGAAGCTTTCTTT. Translating it yields CASSLWTARRNTEAFF.

This clone was picked up one time. The chain recombines TRBV29-1 with TRBJ1-2; no clear D gene. There are 11 residues in the CDR3. Germline CDR1 SQVTM, CDR2 ANQGSEA. The V end lost 3 bases, the J end lost 4 bases, and 6 bases lay between the germline ends. CDR3 bases: TGCAGCGTTGACGTACTCTATGGCTACACCTTC. It translates to CSVDVLYGYTF.

The chain joins TRBV5-1 to TRBJ2-1; D gene unclear. V lost 4 bases to trimming and J lost 6 bases, with 17 bases between them. Germline loops: CDR1 SGHRS, CDR2 YFSETQ. The CDR3 covers 15 residues. CDR3 residues: CASSTRSHPSNEQFF. CDR3 sequence (DNA): TGCGCCAGCAGCACCAGATCCCACCCCTCCAATGAGCAGTTCTTC. The variable domain in full, completed from reference TRBV5-1 and TRBJ2-1, reads KAGVTQTPRYLIKTRGQQVTLSCSPISGHRSVSWYQQTPGQGLQFLFEYFSETQRNKGNFPGRFSGRQFSNSRSEMNVSTLELGDSALYLCASSTRSHPSNEQFFGPGTRLTVL.

The gene calls are TRBV11-2 and TRBJ2-7; D not certain. CDR3 length: 12 residues. Germline lookup yields CDR1 SGHAT and CDR2 FQNNGV. The V gene lost 0 bases and the J gene lost 4 bases, with 4 bases spanning the gap. CDR3 amino acids: CASSLDPYEQYV. Here the CDR3 DNA reads TGTGCCAGCAGCTTAGACCCTTACGAGCAGTACGTC.

The chain uses TRBV9 and TRBJ2-1; 12 positions match TRBD2. The CDR3 extends over 16 amino acids. In germline, CDR1 is SGDLS, CDR2 YYNGEE. V trimming: 3 bases; J trimming: 6 bases; junction bases outside the gene matches: 7. The CDR3: CASSGLAGEIFNEQFF. DNA of the CDR3: TGTGCCAGCAGCGGACTAGCGGGAGAGATTTTCAATGAGCAGTTCTTC.